Below are 3 T cell receptor beta chains sequenced from a single sample in a study of cytomegalovirus exposure and HLA in healthy donors. It was with 60 Vbeta and 13 Jbeta primers that the PCR ran. Only in-frame clones appear in the TCRdb table, and some are missing; sequencing was by immunoSEQ multiplex PCR. Of about 160,000 clones in the sample, approximately 80% were seen once. Material: PBMCs. The receptor source for this set is a man between 18 and 35 years old in good health and CMV-seropositive.

This clone has more than one count but fewer than ten. The chain combines TRBV5-6 with TRBJ1-5; D remains ambiguous. The CDR3 length is 13 residues. The V and J ends lost 3 bases and 2 bases respectively, with 6 bases between them. The germline gives CDR1 SGHDT, CDR2 YYEEEE. Written as DNA, the CDR3 is TGTGCCAGCAGCTCTGGGCGCAATCAGCCCCAGCATTTT. This translates into CASSSGRNQPQHF.

The rearrangement links TRBV7-2 to TRBJ2-5; a weak D match, TRBD2 (5 bases). V was trimmed by 5 bases and J by 1 base, leaving 11 bases between them. Germline V gene data show CDR1 as SGHTA and CDR2 as FQGNSA. This CDR3 has 14 residues. The CDR3 reads CASSPLTTQETQYF. In DNA, the CDR3 is TGTGCCAGCAGCCCGTTGACTACCCAAGAGACCCAGTACTTC.

This clone has just one count. The chain recombines TRBV21-1 with TRBJ2-3; TRBD2 is the table's D call and was not checked against the DNA. TRBV21-1 is tagged as a pseudogene. This CDR3 is built from 15 residues. CDR3 region: CASSKVAGHTDTQYF. The CDR3 region has the DNA TGTGCCAGCAGCAAGGTAGCGGGACACACAGATACGCAGTATTTT.